This T cell receptor (beta chain) was captured by sequencing in a study of memory CD4+ T cells and cytomegalovirus serostatus. Single viable CD3+CD4+CD8-CD45RO+ cells were sorted as the memory CD4+ T cells. Serostatus was set by detecting CMV pp150, pp28, p38, p52 IgG. This clone was observed a single time. The authors' processing: After removing out-of-frame reads, around 2 million distinct TCRbeta sequences remained. Data came from immunoSEQ multiplex PCR; TCRdb stores just in-frame clones and leaves some out. V and J calls and clone size are given by that table; D and trimming were obtained from the DNA. The sample gives around 61,000 clones, more than 75% of which show up once; over 0.35% is in the top ten. The source is an adult in good health and CMV-seronegative. Material: memory CD4+ T cells from blood.

The CDR3 region has the DNA TGTGCCAGCAGCTTCGGACGGGCTGAAGCTTTCTTT. It translates to CASSFGRAEAFF. V is TRBV11-2 and J is TRBJ1-1; D is ambiguous. Trimming left V 3 bases short and J 6 bases short, with 8 bases between. Germline-derived CDR1 and CDR2 are SGHAT and FQNNGV. The CDR3 covers 12 residues.